This T cell receptor (beta chain) originates from a study of cytomegalovirus exposure and HLA in healthy donors. Overall study findings and caveats: A list of about 160 TCR beta chains associated with cytomegalovirus was given. Earlier results showed most TCR beta V segments being productive about 87% or about 30% of the time. Reports credit the classifier with highly specific, highly sensitive diagnosis of cytomegalovirus status.

With 60 Vbeta and 13 Jbeta primers, the PCR was carried out. Repertoires were generated with immunoSEQ multiplex PCR, while TCRdb's copy carries only in-frame clones and drops some. This table has 120,000 to 150,000 clones, roughly 80% appearing once. A note on this clone: The target antigen is unknown. Other DNA sequences in the same sample also yield this CDR3.

The CDR3 is 15 residues long. The ends were cut back, 6 bases at V and 1 base at J, with 12 bases in the middle. Germline V CDR1 and CDR2: MNHEY, SVGAGI. The V gene is TRBV6-5, the J gene TRBJ2-2; D possibly corresponds to TRBD2 (6 bases). Sequencing was performed on PBMCs. The clonotype originates from a man aged 40-49 years in good health and CMV-seropositive. CDR3 sequence (DNA): TGTGCCAGCAGCCCTTTGGGGGGGAACACCGGGGAGCTGTTTTTT. This sequence encodes CASSPLGGNTGELFF.